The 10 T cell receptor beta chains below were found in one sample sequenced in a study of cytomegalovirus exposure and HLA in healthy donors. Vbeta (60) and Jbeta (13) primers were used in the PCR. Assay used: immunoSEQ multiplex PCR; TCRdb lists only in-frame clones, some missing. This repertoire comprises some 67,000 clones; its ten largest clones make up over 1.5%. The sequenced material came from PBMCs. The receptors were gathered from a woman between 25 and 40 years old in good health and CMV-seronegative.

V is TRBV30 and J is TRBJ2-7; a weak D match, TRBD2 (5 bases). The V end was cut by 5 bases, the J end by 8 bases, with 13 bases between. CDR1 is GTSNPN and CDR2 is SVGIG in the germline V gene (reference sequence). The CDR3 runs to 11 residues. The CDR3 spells CAWGIREKQYF. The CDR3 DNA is TGTGCCTGGGGGATCCGGGAAAAGCAGTACTTC.

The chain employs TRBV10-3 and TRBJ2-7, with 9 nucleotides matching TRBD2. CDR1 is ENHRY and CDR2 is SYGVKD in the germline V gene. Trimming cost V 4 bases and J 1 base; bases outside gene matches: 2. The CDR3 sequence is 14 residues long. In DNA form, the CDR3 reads TGTGCCATCAGTGGAAGCGGGGGGTCCTACGAGCAGTACTTC. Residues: CAISGSGGSYEQYF.

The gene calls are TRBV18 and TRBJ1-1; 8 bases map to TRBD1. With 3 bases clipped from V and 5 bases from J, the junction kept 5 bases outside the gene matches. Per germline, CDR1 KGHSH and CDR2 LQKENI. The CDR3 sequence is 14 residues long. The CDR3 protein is CASSPSGGKTEAFF. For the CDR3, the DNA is TGTGCCAGCTCACCTTCAGGGGGCAAAACTGAAGCTTTCTTT.

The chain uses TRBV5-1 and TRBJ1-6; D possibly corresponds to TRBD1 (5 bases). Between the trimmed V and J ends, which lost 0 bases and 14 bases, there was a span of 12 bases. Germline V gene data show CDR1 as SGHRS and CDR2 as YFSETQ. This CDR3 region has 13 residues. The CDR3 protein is CASSLVTEGTLHF. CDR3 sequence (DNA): TGCGCCAGCAGCTTGGTGACGGAGGGGACCCTCCACTTT.

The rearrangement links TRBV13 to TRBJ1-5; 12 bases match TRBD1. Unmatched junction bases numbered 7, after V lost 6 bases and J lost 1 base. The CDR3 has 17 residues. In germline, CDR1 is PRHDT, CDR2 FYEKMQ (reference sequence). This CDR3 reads CASSFSGTGGSNQPQHF. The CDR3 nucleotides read TGTGCCAGCAGTTTTTCCGGGACAGGGGGCAGCAATCAGCCCCAGCATTTT.

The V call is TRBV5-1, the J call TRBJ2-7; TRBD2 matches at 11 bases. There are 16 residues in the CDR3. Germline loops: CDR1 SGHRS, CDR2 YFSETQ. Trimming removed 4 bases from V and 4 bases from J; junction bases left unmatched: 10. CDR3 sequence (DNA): TGCGCCAGCAGCACTTCGACGACTAGCGGGGCTTACGAGCAGTACTTC. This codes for CASSTSTTSGAYEQYF.

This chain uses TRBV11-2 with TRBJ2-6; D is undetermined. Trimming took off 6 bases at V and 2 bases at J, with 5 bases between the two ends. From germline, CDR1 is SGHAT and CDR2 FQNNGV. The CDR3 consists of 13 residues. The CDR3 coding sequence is TGTGCCAGCAGTTATCCTGGGGCCAACGTCCTGACTTTC. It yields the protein CASSYPGANVLTF.

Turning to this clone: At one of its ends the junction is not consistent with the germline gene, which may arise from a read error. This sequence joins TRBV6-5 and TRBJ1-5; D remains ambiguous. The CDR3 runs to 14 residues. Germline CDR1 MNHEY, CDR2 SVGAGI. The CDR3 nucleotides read TGTGCCAGCAGTTACTCGCGAGGGAATCAGCACCAGCATTTT. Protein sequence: CASSYSRGNQHQHF.

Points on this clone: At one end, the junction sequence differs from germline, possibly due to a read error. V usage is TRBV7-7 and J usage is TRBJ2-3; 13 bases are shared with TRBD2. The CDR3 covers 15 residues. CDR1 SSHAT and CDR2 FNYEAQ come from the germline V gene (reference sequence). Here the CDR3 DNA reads TGTGCTAGCAGCTCAGGAAGGACTAGCGGGGGCACGCAGTATTTT. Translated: CASSSGRTSGGTQYF. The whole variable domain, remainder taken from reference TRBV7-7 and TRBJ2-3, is GAGVSQSPRYKVTKRGQDVTLRCDPISSHATLYWYQQALGQGPEFLTYFNYEAQPDKSGLPSDRFSAERPEGSISTLTIQRTEQRDSAMYRCASSSGRTSGGTQYFGPGTRLTVL.

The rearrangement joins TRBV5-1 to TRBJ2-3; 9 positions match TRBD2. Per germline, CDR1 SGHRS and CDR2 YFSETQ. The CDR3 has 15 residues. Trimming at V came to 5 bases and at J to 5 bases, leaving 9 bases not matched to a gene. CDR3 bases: TGCGCCAGCAGGCAGATTAGCGGGAGTAAAGATACGCAGTATTTT. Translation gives CASRQISGSKDTQYF.